This T cell receptor beta chain was identified during a study of early T cells in non-severe SARS-CoV-2 infection. Study at large: Sequencing used unsorted whole-blood bulk RNA, so chains lack pairing.

Worth noting for this clonotype: The target antigen is unknown.

The TCR library protocol attached unique molecular identifiers to the individual cDNA molecules. TCRdb ran MiXCR on the 5' RACE reads and lists one entry per CDR3 protein. The sample has 62,000 or so distinct CDR3 sequences; almost 9.5% are singletons. The CDR3 contains 16 residues. V dropped 3 bases and J dropped 7; count of bases not matched to a gene: 9. Germline V CDR1 and CDR2: SGHTA, FQGNSA. Whole-study findings and limits: Comparison of clonotypes with VDJdb favored anti-spike CD8 responses while missing private and CD4 specificities.

This chain joins TRBV7-2 and TRBJ2-1, with 10 bases fitting TRBD2. The sequence was collected from an adult who was a healthcare worker with PCR-confirmed SARS-CoV-2 infection or an uninfected control (not recorded which). Sequenced material: whole blood. CDR3 residues: CASSFSASGGSNEQFF. In DNA form, the CDR3 reads TGTGCCAGCAGCTTTTCGGCTAGCGGGGGTTCGAATGAGCAGTTCTTC.